The rows below give T cell receptor beta chains drawn from one sample of a study of beta chain features in type 1 diabetes. Assay used: immunoSEQ multiplex PCR; TCRdb lists only in-frame clones, some missing. This table holds tens of thousands of clones, 51% found once. The sample consisted of Tregs from blood. The receptors stem from a woman between 18 and 30 years old in good health. Both conserved end residues are part of each CDR3.

V,CDR3
TRBV2,CASSTREWYEQYF
TRBV18,CASSHTGTSGRSYEQYF
TRBV10-3,CAISGTSGGGGPRDEQFF
TRBV28,CASNRDSGNTIYF
TRBV7-9,CASRNLPNLGVRETQYF
TRBV5-6,CASSFTTHETQYF
TRBV18,CASSPVQGAAEQFF
TRBV29-1,CSVVLGGRRTDTQYF
TRBV30,CAWRPGRSLAGGVGEQYF
TRBV11-3,CASSLESNYEQYF
TRBV29-1,CSVVAQAGSYEQYF
TRBV7-2,CASSLLPSEIYSYNEQFF
TRBV7-6,CASSPRSSGVGYEQYF
TRBV5-8,CASSSTRGLYGYTF
TRBV5-1,CASSLGGGVEAFF
TRBV30,CAWSRRLGRQETQYF
TRBV6-5,CASSGSGRAWETQYF
TRBV7-3,CASSPTGTGQPQHF
TRBV27,CASSLLRNNEQFF
TRBV27,CASSTRLAGTYNEQFF
TRBV6-5,CASSYSLTGDTQYF
TRBV11-1,CASSLRQGTNQPQHF
TRBV11-2,CASSLYRDTQYF
TRBV30,CAWSTTGLATFNEQFF
TRBV30,CAWGGTSGGYNEQFF
TRBV2,CASSVQGAGTGELFF
TRBV5-1,CASGTGDSTDTQYF
TRBV28,CASSGSGTREETQYF
TRBV2,CASSKGQGIGELFF
TRBV28,CASSIPENEQYF
TRBV18,CASSPTAQGNEQYF
TRBV5-6,CASRQAGASNYGYTF
TRBV27,CASSYSRGDEQYF
TRBV7-2,CASSLGQEAFF
TRBV13,CASSSQGANSNQPQHF
TRBV27,CASSPTTQSLAHEKLFF
TRBV7-8,CASSSNLGGFGAGRNEQFF
TRBV2,CASIWRFGTEAFF
TRBV29-1,CSVGQDGYTF
TRBV30,CAWKGRGPLEQYF
TRBV11-2,CASSSQEYTEAFF
TRBV27,CASKFSQGEVQYF
TRBV7-9,CASSPQGPQPQHF
TRBV28,CASSLSASGSNEQFF
TRBV7-9,CASSLAIRGNNEQFF
TRBV11-2,CASSLEAFTGELFF
TRBV5-6,CASSWRRTNPIYNEQFF
TRBV14,CASSQLTGISADTQYF
TRBV28,CASSPHSGRNNEQFF
TRBV7-9,CASSLGINGLDTEAFF
TRBV11-2,CASSSTGQGRVKNIQYF
TRBV7-8,CASSDRDGQPQHF
TRBV21-1,CASSKIYNRRLSESSYEQYF
TRBV7-8,CASTKPGLAADTQYF
TRBV6-5,CASSSAAASSYEQYF
TRBV7-9,CASRRQGADTQYF
TRBV7-8,CASSLVASGRAGRETQYF
TRBV11-2,CASSRGPGRAIGNEQFF
TRBV2,CASSGTSLEQYF